The next 13 T cell receptor beta chains were all read from a single sample in a study of T cell repertoires in cytomegalovirus infection. No antigen is known for these receptors. TCRdb reprocessed the reads via MiXCR and lists one record per CDR3 protein. Among about 130,000 distinct CDR3 sequences, more than 30% were seen once, and the ten largest hold around 50%. Sequencing used CD8+ T cells from cultured PBMCs, obtained from culture after CMV antigen stimulation. The origin of the receptors is a human donor in good health (CMV status not recorded). Some clones in this sample may be carry-over from other donors' samples.

The chain uses TRBV6-1 and TRBJ2-7, with D perhaps matching TRBD1 or TRBD2 (6 bases each). V was pared by 1 base and J by 4 bases, with 17 bases between. The CDR3 contains 16 residues. The germline V gene encodes CDR1 MNHNS and CDR2 SASEGT. The CDR3 sequence is CASSEGLPGAPYEQYF. The CDR3 DNA sequence: TGTGCCAGCAGTGAAGGGTTACCGGGGGCACCTTACGAGCAGTACTTC.

This chain joins TRBV18 and TRBJ1-5; D unresolved. There are 15 residues in the CDR3. Germline assignment: CDR1 KGHSH and CDR2 LQKENI. The V gene lost 0 bases and the J gene lost 0 bases, with 6 bases spanning the gap. DNA of the CDR3: TGTGCCAGCTCACCACCGACCGATAGCAATCAGCCCCAGCATTTT. Its protein product is CASSPPTDSNQPQHF.

This clonotype has at least ten counts. The rearrangement joins TRBV7-2 to TRBJ2-3; D not certain. There are 19 residues in the CDR3. Trimming took 5 bases from V and 0 from J, leaving 24 bases between them. In germline, CDR1 is SGHTA, CDR2 FQGNSA. The CDR3 sequence: CASSRYQPKGTISTDTQYF. The CDR3 coding sequence is TGTGCCAGCAGCCGATATCAACCTAAGGGCACGATTAGCACAGATACGCAGTATTTT.

This chain connects TRBV5-3 to TRBJ2-1; a weak D match, TRBD1 (7 bases). TRBV5-3 is given ORF status, its function remaining uncertain. V was cut by 8 bases and J by 0 bases, with 18 bases left in between. The CDR3 covers 16 residues. The CDR3 reads CASSRTGEASYNEQFF. CDR3 DNA: TGTGCCAGCAGCCGTACAGGGGAGGCCTCCTACAATGAGCAGTTCTTC.

There are many counts of this clonotype. J is TRBJ1-5 and V is TRBV20-1, with 9 bases fitting TRBD1. The V gene's germline CDR1 is DFQATT and CDR2 SNEGSKA (reference sequence). V was clipped by 2 bases and J by 5 bases; unmatched bases: 4. This CDR3 spans 14 amino acids. DNA of the CDR3: TGCAGTGCTAGATTTGGGACAGGGTATCAGCCCCAGCATTTT. It encodes CSARFGTGYQPQHF.

The chain combines TRBV6-8 with TRBJ2-3; TRBD1 matches at 10 bases. CDR1 and CDR2 (germline): MNHGY, SAAAGT. V lost 10 bases, J lost 5 bases, and 9 bases stayed unmatched. This CDR3 spans 14 amino acids. CDR3 bases: TGTGCCACCTGGGGACAGGGGCTCTTAGATACGCAGTATTTT. It encodes CATWGQGLLDTQYF.

The rearrangement links TRBV14 to TRBJ2-7, with TRBD1 matching 8 bases. CDR1 and CDR2 (germline): SGHDN, FVKESK. With V trimmed by 1 base and J by 1 base, 3 bases remained unmatched. This CDR3 is 15 amino acids long. The CDR3 DNA follows: TGTGCCAGCAGCCAAGGGACAGGGCTTTCCTACGAGCAGTACTTC. This gives the protein CASSQGTGLSYEQYF. The entire variable domain, with the rest obtained from reference TRBV14 and TRBJ2-7, is as follows: EAGVTQFPSHSVIEKGQTVTLRCDPISGHDNLYWYRRVMGKEIKFLLHFVKESKQDESGMPNNRFLAERTGGTYSTLKVQPAELEDSGVYFCASSQGTGLSYEQYFGPGTRLTVT.

This sequence joins TRBV12-3 or TRBV12-4 and TRBJ2-7; D possibly corresponds to TRBD2 (7 bases). This CDR3 contains 12 residues. V was trimmed by 5 bases and J by 6 bases, leaving 11 bases between them. The CDR3 DNA reads TGTGCCAGCAGTCCGGCGGGGGCCGAGCAGTACTTC. It specifies CASSPAGAEQYF.

This clonotype has just a few counts. The gene calls are TRBV7-9 and TRBJ2-3; D not certain. CDR3 size: 14 residues. Germline CDR1 SEHNR, CDR2 FQNEAQ (reference sequence). The ends were cut back, 3 bases at V and 0 bases at J, with 7 bases in the middle. CDR3 sequence: CASSFTSSTDTQYF. The CDR3 nucleotides read TGTGCCAGCAGCTTTACCAGCAGCACAGATACGCAGTATTTT.

This clonotype showed up just a few times. J is TRBJ2-1 and V is TRBV4-2, with no clear D. This CDR3 has 15 amino acids. Trimming took 0 bases from V and 6 from J, leaving 12 bases between them. From germline, CDR1 is LGHNA and CDR2 YNFKEQ. CDR3 protein: CASSQESSWGNEQFF. For the CDR3, the DNA is TGTGCCAGCAGCCAAGAGTCAAGTTGGGGCAATGAGCAGTTCTTC.

The chain carries TRBV5-6 and TRBJ2-7; D may be TRBD1 or TRBD2 (5 bases each). Between the trimmed V and J ends, which lost 1 base and 5 bases, there was a span of 10 bases. The CDR3 is 13 residues long. Germline V gene lookup returns CDR1 SGHDT and CDR2 YYEEEE. The CDR3 region has the DNA TGTGCCAGCAGCTTGTGGGGGTCCAACGAGCAGTACTTC. It specifies CASSLWGSNEQYF.

CDR3 coding DNA: TGTGCCAGCAGTCTTGCACTAGCGCCGCAGGAGCAGTACTTC. It specifies CASSLALAPQEQYF. The V call is TRBV28, the J call TRBJ2-7; 7 nucleotides align to TRBD2. V shed 5 bases, J shed 7 bases, and the junction held 11 bases outside the gene matches. Germline V lookup: CDR1 MDHEN, CDR2 SYDVKM. The CDR3 totals 14 residues.

The CDR3 DNA reads TGTGCCACCACATCCGACAGGTCTTTGAACAATGAGCAGTTCTTC. Protein: CATTSDRSLNNEQFF. The J gene is TRBJ2-1, the V gene TRBV25-1, with D possibly being TRBD1 (6 bases). The CDR3 has 15 amino acids. Germline assignment: CDR1 MGHDK and CDR2 SYGVNS. V gave up 10 bases and J gave up 5 bases, with 21 bases separating them.